Listed below are T cell receptor beta chains from one sample, sequenced in a study of T cell responses to AZD1222 COVID-19 vaccine. Assay used: immunoSEQ multiplex PCR; TCRdb lists only in-frame clones, some missing. The repertoire holds 150,000 to 200,000 clones, 94% seen once, with about 0.6% in the top ten. Source: peripheral blood, taken on day 0 of AZD1222 vaccination. The source of these receptors is an adult in good health. The CDR3 runs from the conserved cysteine through the conserved F or W. A D gene is named only where the DNA matches it firmly. The size field is filled for only some rows; it gives once, few, many or a size class.

J gene: TRBJ1-2
clone size: .
D gene: TRBD1
V gene: TRBV5-1
CDR3 protein: CASSLATLGQEIYGYTF
CDR3 DNA: TGCGCCAGCAGCTTGGCGACGCTCGGACAGGAGATCTATGGCTACACCTTC

J gene: TRBJ1-4
clone size: .
D gene: TRBD1
V gene: TRBV5-1
CDR3 protein: CASSLGYRGINEKLFF
CDR3 DNA: TGCGCCAGCAGCTTGGGCTACAGGGGGATTAATGAAAAACTGTTTTTT

J gene: TRBJ2-7
clone size: .
D gene: TRBD2
V gene: TRBV9
CDR3 protein: CASSARDYPTHEQYF
CDR3 DNA: TGTGCCAGCAGCGCACGGGACTATCCTACCCACGAGCAGTACTTC

J gene: TRBJ1-5
clone size: .
D gene: TRBD1
V gene: TRBV5-1
CDR3 protein: CASSLDRGGQPQHF
CDR3 DNA: TGCGCCAGCAGCTTGGACAGGGGAGGTCAGCCCCAGCATTTT

J gene: TRBJ1-4
clone size: .
D gene: .
V gene: TRBV4-1
CDR3 protein: CASSQGAEEKLFF
CDR3 DNA: TGCGCCAGCAGCCAAGGGGCAGAAGAAAAACTGTTTTTT

J gene: TRBJ2-7
clone size: once
D gene: .
V gene: TRBV10-3
CDR3 protein: CAIRAVGSLGEQYF
CDR3 DNA: TGTGCCATCAGGGCCGTGGGCAGTTTGGGAGAGCAGTACTTC

J gene: TRBJ2-5
clone size: .
D gene: .
V gene: TRBV28
CDR3 protein: CASSLPTVLRETQYF
CDR3 DNA: TGTGCCAGCAGTTTACCCACAGTTCTAAGAGAGACCCAGTACTTC

J gene: TRBJ1-1
clone size: .
D gene: TRBD1
V gene: TRBV5-1
CDR3 protein: CASSLGDRGRMNTEAFF
CDR3 DNA: TGCGCCAGCAGCCTGGGGGACAGGGGGCGGATGAACACTGAAGCTTTCTTT

J gene: TRBJ1-2
clone size: .
D gene: .
V gene: TRBV2
CDR3 protein: CASSAQGKTDGYTF
CDR3 DNA: TGTGCCAGCAGTGCACAGGGAAAAACCGATGGCTACACCTTC

J gene: TRBJ2-3
clone size: .
D gene: .
V gene: TRBV24-1
CDR3 protein: CATSKGAAGTDTQYF
CDR3 DNA: TGTGCCACCAGTAAGGGGGCCGCGGGGACAGATACGCAGTATTTT

J gene: TRBJ1-5
clone size: .
D gene: .
V gene: TRBV19
CDR3 protein: CASTKEGSNQPQHF
CDR3 DNA: TGTGCCAGTACAAAAGAGGGAAGCAATCAGCCCCAGCATTTT

J gene: TRBJ2-7
clone size: .
D gene: TRBD1
V gene: TRBV10-3
CDR3 protein: CAISEGQGRPWEQYF
CDR3 DNA: TGTGCCATCAGTGAGGGACAGGGACGACCGTGGGAGCAGTACTTC

J gene: TRBJ2-7
clone size: .
D gene: .
V gene: TRBV5-1
CDR3 protein: CASREMDEQYF
CDR3 DNA: TGCGCCAGCCGGGAGATGGACGAGCAGTACTTC

J gene: TRBJ2-5
clone size: .
D gene: .
V gene: TRBV18
CDR3 protein: CASSPADQETQYF
CDR3 DNA: TGTGCCAGCTCACCAGCTGATCAAGAGACCCAGTACTTC

J gene: TRBJ1-2
clone size: .
D gene: .
V gene: TRBV27
CDR3 protein: CASSLGGAPNYGYTF
CDR3 DNA: TGTGCCAGCAGTTTAGGGGGGGCTCCTAACTATGGCTACACCTTC

J gene: TRBJ1-1
clone size: .
D gene: TRBD1
V gene: TRBV13
CDR3 protein: CASTSGGTEAFF
CDR3 DNA: TGTGCCAGCACCTCAGGGGGCACTGAAGCTTTCTTT

J gene: TRBJ2-7
clone size: .
D gene: TRBD1
V gene: TRBV19
CDR3 protein: CASSPLGTENIYEQYF
CDR3 DNA: TGTGCCAGTAGCCCCCTCGGGACAGAGAATATCTACGAGCAGTACTTC

J gene: TRBJ2-7
clone size: .
D gene: .
V gene: TRBV5-6
CDR3 protein: CASSLAGASLEQYF
CDR3 DNA: TGTGCCAGCAGCTTGGCGGGAGCTTCCCTCGAGCAGTACTTC

J gene: TRBJ2-2
clone size: .
D gene: .
V gene: TRBV3-1/TRBV3-2
CDR3 protein: CASSQEGQVVELFF
CDR3 DNA: TGTGCCAGCAGCCAAGAGGGTCAAGTTGTCGAGCTGTTTTTT

J gene: TRBJ1-4
clone size: .
D gene: .
V gene: TRBV7-9
CDR3 protein: CATGEGSDEKLFF
CDR3 DNA: TGTGCCACTGGGGAGGGGTCGGATGAAAAACTGTTTTTT

J gene: TRBJ2-3
clone size: .
D gene: .
V gene: TRBV9
CDR3 protein: CASSVSGTDTQYF
CDR3 DNA: TGTGCCAGCAGCGTATCGGGCACAGATACGCAGTATTTT

J gene: TRBJ2-7
clone size: .
D gene: .
V gene: TRBV12-2
CDR3 protein: CASRLAKPRGKGYEQYF
CDR3 DNA: TGTGCAAGTCGCTTAGCGAAGCCCCGGGGGAAAGGATACGAGCAGTACTTC

J gene: TRBJ2-5
clone size: .
D gene: TRBD2
V gene: TRBV6-6
CDR3 protein: CASSSRGQETQYF
CDR3 DNA: TGTGCCAGCAGTTCGCGGGGGCAAGAGACCCAGTACTTC

J gene: TRBJ1-1
clone size: .
D gene: .
V gene: TRBV27
CDR3 protein: CASSLGHNGINTEAFF
CDR3 DNA: TGTGCCAGCAGTTTAGGTCACAACGGGATCAACACTGAAGCTTTCTTT

J gene: TRBJ1-3
clone size: few
D gene: .
V gene: TRBV10-3
CDR3 protein: CAISELDADSGNTIYF
CDR3 DNA: TGTGCCATCAGTGAGTTGGACGCTGACTCTGGAAACACCATATATTTT

J gene: TRBJ2-7
clone size: .
D gene: TRBD1
V gene: TRBV19
CDR3 protein: CASSLAGTAYEQYF
CDR3 DNA: TGTGCCAGTAGTCTCGCCGGGACAGCTTACGAGCAGTACTTC